The 29 T cell receptor beta chains listed next were all sequenced from one sample in a study of blood T cells in healthy people across ages. Then a second PCR, running roughly 7 to 11 cycles, was carried out with a sample-barcoded 5' primer and a J-beta primer mix. TCRdb reanalysed the 5' RACE reads using MiXCR and keeps one entry per CDR3 protein. The sample has 450,000 to 650,000 distinct CDR3 sequences, under 30% seen once; the top ten hold roughly 10%. The sample was also reused in another study, on T cells of mothers and their children.

Sequences were obtained from blood. These receptors were obtained from a boy younger than 18 in good health.

About this clonotype itself: As the CDR3 is not closed by the conserved phenylalanine or tryptophan, this likely results from a read error. The V and J genes are TRBV12-3 or TRBV12-4 and TRBJ2-3, with TRBD1 identical over 8 bases. With V trimmed by 2 bases and J by 3 bases, 4 bases remained unmatched. The CDR3 totals 15 residues. The chain's CDR3 is CASSLNRGLTDTQYS. CDR3 DNA sequence: TGTGCCAGCAGTTTAAACAGGGGGTTAACAGATACGCAGTATTCC.

The chain couples TRBV11-2 to TRBJ1-4; D ambiguous. Trimming shortened V by 1 base and J by 10 bases, and 10 bases separated the two germline ends. The CDR3 contains 13 residues. Germline V lookup: CDR1 SGHAT, CDR2 FQNNGV. This CDR3 reads CASSLGGIGKLFF. CDR3 bases: TGTGCCAGCAGCTTAGGAGGGATCGGAAAACTGTTTTTT.

This chain uses TRBV12-3 or TRBV12-4 with TRBJ2-2, with TRBD1 identical over 7 bases. This CDR3 is built from 17 residues. V was clipped by 6 bases and J by 5 bases; unmatched bases: 15. CDR3 protein: CASSPYGQAAVTGELFF. For the CDR3, the DNA is TGTGCCAGCAGCCCTTACGGACAGGCCGCTGTGACCGGGGAGCTGTTTTTT.

This clonotype was detected a few times. This chain links TRBV27 with TRBJ1-2, with D unclear. V was cut by 1 base and J by 2 bases, with 5 bases left in between. The CDR3 covers 13 residues. Germline CDR1 is MNHEY and CDR2 is SMNVEV (reference sequence). CDR3 nucleotide sequence: TGTGCCAGCAGTTTATACAGCAACTATGGCTACACCTTC. Translated, it gives CASSLYSNYGYTF.

The chain's CDR3 is CSERTNGSYEQYF. The CDR3 DNA is TGCAGTGAAAGGACTAACGGGTCCTACGAGCAGTACTTC. This chain links TRBV20-1 with TRBJ2-5, with D maybe TRBD2 (6 bases). TRBJ2-7 matches the DNA end more closely, so the J call is doubtful. Looked up from germline, CDR1 is DFQATT and CDR2 is SNEGSKA (reference sequence). CDR3 length equals 13 residues.

A few counts support this clonotype. V is TRBV6-1 and J is TRBJ2-7; D ambiguous. The germline V gene encodes CDR1 MNHNS and CDR2 SASEGT. The CDR3 loop spans 12 amino acids. Between the trimmed V and J ends, which lost 7 bases and 5 bases, there was a span of 12 bases. The CDR3 region is CASKVASNEQYF. The DNA for the CDR3 is TGTGCCAGCAAGGTGGCATCGAACGAGCAGTACTTC.

A few counts support this clonotype. J is TRBJ2-1 and V is TRBV9; unclear D gene. The DNA matches TRBJ2-5 better at its end, which makes the J call doubtful. The CDR3 covers 12 residues. Germline V gene lookup returns CDR1 SGDLS and CDR2 YYNGEE. The CDR3 loop is CASSVNGEIQYF. DNA for the CDR3: TGTGCCAGCAGCGTAAATGGGGAAATCCAGTACTTC.

J is TRBJ2-7 and V is TRBV21-1; the D segment call TRBD1 is taken from the table without a DNA check. TRBV21-1 is labeled a pseudogene. The CDR3 is 12 amino acids. CDR3 in amino acids: CARGHYSYEQYF. The CDR3 nucleotides are TGTGCCAGGGGACACTACTCCTACGAGCAGTACTTC.

This clonotype turned up a few times. The chain combines TRBV6-1 with TRBJ2-4; 9 bases line up with TRBD2. The trim removed 3 bases at V and 1 base at J, leaving 10 bases unmatched. The CDR3 loop spans 18 amino acids. The V gene's germline CDR1 is MNHNS and CDR2 SASEGT. CDR3 sequence: CASSEAPGTSNAKNIQYF. In nucleotides, the CDR3 is TGTGCCAGCAGTGAGGCCCCCGGGACTAGCAATGCCAAAAACATTCAGTACTTC.

This clonotype was detected only a few times. V is TRBV6-1 and J is TRBJ1-2; D uncertain. Germline-derived CDR1 and CDR2 are MNHNS and SASEGT. Trimming left V 7 bases short and J 2 bases short, with 17 bases between. CDR3 length: 15 residues. CDR3 bases: TGTGCCAGCACCTTGCTTAAGGCCCAGAACTATGGCTACACCTTC. Translated, it gives CASTLLKAQNYGYTF.

This clonotype appeared many times. V and J are TRBV15 and TRBJ1-2; tentative D call: TRBD1 (5 bases). The CDR3 sequence is 15 residues long. Deletions cut 0 bases from V and 4 bases from J, with 12 bases between. Germline lookup yields CDR1 LNHNV and CDR2 YYDKDF (reference sequence). This chain's CDR3 is CATSRDRGPTYGYTF. DNA for the CDR3: TGTGCCACCAGCAGAGATAGGGGACCTACCTATGGCTACACCTTC.

This clonotype was found a few times. The chain links TRBV20-1 to TRBJ2-4; D is possibly TRBD1 (7 bases). The CDR3 loop spans 13 amino acids. Trimming took 5 bases from V and 7 from J, leaving 15 bases between them. Per the germline V gene, CDR1 is DFQATT and CDR2 is SNEGSKA (reference sequence). CDR3 protein: CSALEGARNIQYF. In DNA, the CDR3 is TGCAGTGCTCTGGAGGGGGCTCGGAACATTCAGTACTTC.

This clonotype was observed a handful of times. The chain is built from TRBV28 and TRBJ2-7, with a weak D call TRBD1 (6 bases). Germline V gene data show CDR1 as MDHEN and CDR2 as SYDVKM. The V and J ends lost 6 bases and 6 bases respectively, with 18 bases between them. This CDR3 has 14 amino acids. The CDR3 DNA sequence: TGTGCCAGCAGGCTGATGGACAGCCAGTCCGAGCAGTACTTC. Encoded protein: CASRLMDSQSEQYF.

This clonotype has only a few counts. V usage is TRBV27 and J usage is TRBJ2-7; D might be TRBD2 (6 bases). Germline values: CDR1 MNHEY, CDR2 SMNVEV (reference sequence). The CDR3 spans 16 residues. V lost 5 bases to trimming and J lost 2 bases, with 19 bases between them. This CDR3 is CASSLSAGSGTYEQYF. For the CDR3, the DNA is TGTGCCAGCAGTCTCTCTGCCGGGAGTGGGACCTACGAGCAGTACTTC.

The sample holds a few counts of this clonotype. This sequence joins TRBV29-1 and TRBJ1-1; no clear D gene. Trimming shortened V by 4 bases and J by 0 bases, and 9 bases separated the two germline ends. Germline V gene lookup returns CDR1 SQVTM and CDR2 ANQGSEA. CDR3 size: 13 residues. Here the CDR3 DNA reads TGCAGCGTTGGTGGAGAGATGAACACTGAAGCTTTCTTT. Its translation is CSVGGEMNTEAFF. The complete variable domain, with remaining parts taken from reference TRBV29-1 and TRBJ1-1, reads SAVISQKPSRDICQRGTSLTIQCQVDSQVTMMFWYRQQPGQSLTLIATANQGSEATYESGFVIDKFPISRPNLTFSTLTVSNMSPEDSSIYLCSVGGEMNTEAFFGQGTRLTVV.

The chain combines TRBV4-3 with TRBJ2-3; tentatively, D is TRBD2 (6 bases). Germline V gene sequence: CDR1 LGHNA, CDR2 YSLEER. The CDR3 runs to 16 residues. The germline V and J ends were trimmed by 0 bases and 0 bases, with 10 bases remaining between them. The CDR3 here is CASSQDVAASTDTQYF. The CDR3, as DNA: TGCGCCAGCAGCCAAGATGTAGCGGCGAGCACAGATACGCAGTATTTT.

The J gene is TRBJ2-5, the V gene TRBV14; D could derive from TRBD1 or TRBD2 (6 bases each). The closer fit of TRBJ2-1 to the DNA end suggests the J call may be wrong. Germline assignment: CDR1 SGHDN and CDR2 FVKESK. There are 15 residues in the CDR3. The CDR3 region has the DNA TGTGCCAGCAGCCAACTAGCGTGGGGGCCCAATGAGCAGTTCTTC. This gives the protein CASSQLAWGPNEQFF.

This chain links TRBV10-3 with TRBJ2-1; TRBD2 aligns across 11 bases. Germline assignment: CDR1 ENHRY and CDR2 SYGVKD. The CDR3 has 14 residues. J lost 6 bases, V lost 10 bases, and 8 bases had no gene match. CDR3 region: CATSSGGPVNEQFF. The CDR3 nucleotides read TGTGCCACCTCTAGCGGGGGGCCGGTCAATGAGCAGTTCTTC.

This clonotype was detected a few times. The CDR3 sequence is CASSDWPDRNNQPQHF. CDR3 bases: TGTGCCAGCAGTGACTGGCCGGACAGAAACAATCAGCCCCAGCATTTT. The rearrangement uses TRBV6-4 and TRBJ1-5, with D possibly being TRBD1 (6 bases). From germline, CDR1 is MRHNA and CDR2 SNTAGT. Trimming cost V 1 base and J 3 bases, with 13 bases left between them. The CDR3 sequence is 16 residues long.

The chain couples TRBV7-9 to TRBJ2-1, with 8 bases aligning to TRBD2. Germline CDR1 reads SEHNR; CDR2 reads FQNEAQ (reference sequence). Trimming took 5 bases from V and 0 from J; bases not matched to a gene: 6. This CDR3 contains 16 residues. In DNA form, the CDR3 reads TGTGCCAGCAGCCCCGCGGGGGGCCACTCCTACAATGAGCAGTTCTTC. This encodes CASSPAGGHSYNEQFF.

The chain is built from TRBV20-1 and TRBJ2-5; possible D gene TRBD1, 5 bases. V gave up 6 bases and J gave up 4 bases, with 9 bases separating them. CDR3 length: 11 amino acids. Germline lookup yields CDR1 DFQATT and CDR2 SNEGSKA (reference sequence). CDR3 sequence: CSAAGIETQYF. The CDR3 DNA is TGCAGTGCAGCAGGGATAGAGACCCAGTACTTC.

This clonotype has only a few counts. V gene TRBV6-1 combines with J gene TRBJ1-4, with 7 nucleotides matching TRBD1. Losses at the gene ends were 8 bases for V and 7 bases for J; bases not matched to a gene: 7. The germline V gene has CDR1 MNHNS and CDR2 SASEGT. The CDR3 loop spans 13 amino acids. CDR3 region: CASGRDRAEKLFF. As DNA, the CDR3 is TGTGCCAGCGGGCGAGACAGGGCTGAAAAACTGTTTTTT.

This clonotype has just a few counts. The genes are TRBV5-5 and TRBJ2-7; TRBD1 agrees at 7 bases. With 4 bases clipped from V and 0 bases from J, the junction kept 10 bases outside the gene matches. There are 16 residues in the CDR3. Germline values: CDR1 SGHKS, CDR2 YYEKEE (reference sequence). The CDR3 sequence is CASSLVTGLSSYEQYF. CDR3 nucleotide sequence: TGTGCCAGCAGCCTGGTGACAGGGCTATCCTCCTACGAGCAGTACTTC.

The chain employs TRBV28 and TRBJ2-7, with 12 positions matching TRBD2. Germline values: CDR1 MDHEN, CDR2 SYDVKM. J gave up 3 bases and V 6 bases, and 9 bases lay outside the gene matches. The CDR3 covers 16 residues. DNA of the CDR3: TGTGCCAGCAGCTACAGCATGACTAGCGGGGGCTACGAGCAGTACTTC. It specifies CASSYSMTSGGYEQYF.

This chain connects TRBV2 to TRBJ1-2; TRBD1 is a possible D gene (5 bases). Germline assignment: CDR1 SNHLY and CDR2 FYNNEI. V lost 8 bases and J 7 bases, leaving 17 bases between the germline ends. The CDR3 length is 13 residues. DNA for the CDR3: TGTGCCAGCCTCCGGACATTCCTTGGTGGCTACACCTTC. It specifies CASLRTFLGGYTF. The complete variable domain, with remaining parts taken from reference TRBV2 and TRBJ1-2, reads EPEVTQTPSHQVTQMGQEVILRCVPISNHLYFYWYRQILGQKVEFLVSFYNNEISEKSEIFDDQFSVERPDGSNFTLKIRSTKLEDSAMYFCASLRTFLGGYTFGSGTRLTVV.

V usage is TRBV9 and J usage is TRBJ2-7; no reliable D call. Per the germline V gene, CDR1 is SGDLS and CDR2 is YYNGEE. Trimming took off 1 base at V and 5 bases at J, with 10 bases between the two ends. The CDR3 sequence is 13 residues long. CDR3 coding DNA: TGTGCCAGCAGCGTAACGGGTTCCCACGAGCAGTACTTC. It is translated as CASSVTGSHEQYF.

DNA of the CDR3: TGTGCCATCAGTGAGTCCGCAGGTGGCAATCAGCCCCAGCATTTT. Its protein product is CAISESAGGNQPQHF. This rearrangement joins TRBV10-3 to TRBJ1-5; D ambiguous. The CDR3 totals 15 residues. Trimming left V 0 bases short and J 2 bases short, with 8 bases between. The V gene's germline CDR1 is ENHRY and CDR2 SYGVKD.

The table lists this clonotype with a few counts. The chain combines TRBV7-2 with TRBJ2-7; either TRBD1 or TRBD2 may fit D (5 bases each). Germline V CDR1 and CDR2: SGHTA, FQGNSA. The CDR3 runs 15 residues. V gave up 5 bases and J gave up 1 base, with 15 bases separating them. As DNA, the CDR3 is TGTGCCAGCAGCCCCGGGGACCGACCGTCCTACGAGCAGTACTTC. Amino acid sequence: CASSPGDRPSYEQYF.

The J gene is TRBJ1-4, the V gene TRBV12-3 or TRBV12-4; D uncertain. The CDR3 spans 15 residues. V was cut by 1 base and J by 6 bases, with 12 bases left in between. CDR3 nucleotide sequence: TGTGCCAGCAGTTTAGTGGAGACCACGGATGAAAAACTGTTTTTT. Its translation is CASSLVETTDEKLFF.